Detailed here is one T cell receptor (beta chain). This specimen comes from a study of CD8+ T cells in alopecia areata. The authors extracted RNA and reverse transcribed it into cDNA as the sequencing template. Sequencing used immunoSEQ multiplex PCR; TCRdb keeps in-frame clones, though not all of them. The sample includes about 6,400 clones, nearly 70% of them seen just once. Treatment given: oral pan-JAK inhibitor, 5-10 mg twice daily. Individuals with alopecia areata gave both lesional scalp punch biopsies and peripheral blood for collection. V shed 7 bases and J shed 8 bases, with 35 bases lying between them. Germline V lookup: CDR1 SGHKS, CDR2 YYEKEE (reference sequence). The CDR3 is made up of 19 amino acids.

The sequence was obtained from a human donor with alopecia areata. The V call is TRBV5-5, the J call TRBJ2-3; D uncertain. The sample here was skin, taken at week 4, from a patient treated with tofacitinib. CDR3 loop: CASQNESASLIWLAGTQYF. CDR3 DNA: TGTGCCAGCCAAAACGAATCAGCAAGCCTGATTTGGTTAGCCGGTACGCAGTATTTT.